The 9 T cell receptor beta chains given below trace back to one sample, sequenced in a study of early T cells in non-severe SARS-CoV-2 infection. From the 5' RACE reads, TCRdb called clonotypes with MiXCR, one entry per CDR3 protein. The sample consists of roughly 54,000 distinct CDR3 sequences, around 7.7% of them appearing once. Sequencing used whole blood, obtained at baseline. These receptors were obtained from an adult who was a healthcare worker with PCR-confirmed SARS-CoV-2 infection or an uninfected control (not recorded which).

There are a few counts of this clonotype. V usage is TRBV4-1 and J usage is TRBJ2-5; TRBD2 matches at 7 bases. This CDR3 contains 15 residues. Germline V gene sequence: CDR1 MGHRA, CDR2 YSYEKL. V dropped 3 bases and J dropped 5; count of bases not matched to a gene: 9. The CDR3 sequence is CASSHRDYPTETQYF. The CDR3 DNA sequence: TGCGCCAGCAGCCACAGGGACTATCCAACCGAGACCCAGTACTTC.

V and J are TRBV20-1 and TRBJ2-1; D is possibly TRBD2 (6 bases). Germline CDR1 is DFQATT and CDR2 is SNEGSKA (reference sequence). V lost 6 bases, J lost 5 bases, and 29 bases lay in between. The CDR3 spans 18 residues. For the CDR3, the DNA is TGCAGTGCCCAGGAAAGGAGAGTCGGGGGTAGATTCGACAATGAGCAGTTCTTC. Amino acid sequence: CSAQERRVGGRFDNEQFF.

CDR3 DNA: TGTGCCAGCAGATCGGGCGGGGAACCCAATCAGCCCCAGCATTTT. Translating it yields CASRSGGEPNQPQHF. J is TRBJ1-5 and V is TRBV27; D unclear. Germline V lookup: CDR1 MNHEY, CDR2 SMNVEV (reference sequence). CDR3 length equals 15 residues. V gave up 6 bases and J gave up 3 bases, with 15 bases separating them.

This chain connects TRBV7-9 to TRBJ2-3; weak D call: TRBD1 (8 bases). Germline V gene sequence: CDR1 SEHNR, CDR2 FQNEAQ (reference sequence). Trimming took 3 bases from V and 4 from J, leaving 14 bases between them. CDR3 length: 15 residues. CDR3 in DNA: TGTGCCAGCAGCTTCACAGGGGGGGATGCAGATACGCAGTATTTT. It codes for CASSFTGGDADTQYF. Variable domain in full (rest from reference TRBV7-9 and TRBJ2-3): DTGVSQNPRHKITKRGQNVTFRCDPISEHNRLYWYRQTLGQGPEFLTYFQNEAQLEKSRLLSDRFSAERPKGSFSTLEIQRTEQGDSAMYLCASSFTGGDADTQYFGPGTRLTVL.

The sample holds many counts of this clonotype. V usage is TRBV7-2 and J usage is TRBJ1-3; the match to TRBD1 covers 7 bases. CDR3 length: 16 amino acids. Germline V gene lookup returns CDR1 SGHTA and CDR2 FQGNSA. Germline trimming cut 2 bases from V and 2 bases from J; bases unmatched to any gene: 6. CDR3 protein: CASSLQGGAAGNTIYF. CDR3 coding DNA: TGTGCCAGCAGCTTACAAGGGGGCGCAGCTGGAAACACCATATATTTT.

This clonotype was found many times. For the CDR3, the DNA is TGTGCCAGCAGCAAAATCACCGTCCGTTTACAGTTCTTC. Protein: CASSKITVRLQFF. The genes are TRBV21-1 and TRBJ2-1. TRBV21-1 is labeled a pseudogene. CDR3 length equals 13 residues.

This clonotype has a count of ten or more. The CDR3 sequence: CSAPMSGRGHEQYF. The CDR3 DNA is TGCAGTGCTCCAATGAGCGGGAGAGGCCACGAGCAGTACTTC. The chain is built from TRBV20-1 and TRBJ2-7; TRBD2 aligns across 8 bases. V trimming: 5 bases; J trimming: 5 bases; junction bases outside the gene matches: 11. This CDR3 is built from 14 residues. CDR1 and CDR2 (germline): DFQATT, SNEGSKA (reference sequence).

There are a few counts of this clonotype. This rearrangement joins TRBV7-9 to TRBJ1-5; TRBD1 aligns across 11 bases. The CDR3 has 12 residues. Germline V CDR1 and CDR2: SEHNR, FQNEAQ (reference sequence). V lost 8 bases, J lost 7 bases, and 1 base stayed unmatched. The CDR3 is CASGTGGQPQHF. CDR3 DNA sequence: TGTGCCAGCGGGACAGGGGGACAGCCCCAGCATTTT.

This clonotype has a count of ten or more. At one end the junction does not follow the germline gene, possibly because of a read error. The chain is built from TRBV4-2 and TRBJ2-3; 14 positions match TRBD2. The germline CDR1 and CDR2 sequences are LGHNA and YNFKEQ. CDR3 length equals 19 residues. The CDR3 coding sequence is TGTGCCAGCAGACAAGTACACCGGACTAGCGGGGGGAGCACAGATACGCAGTATTTT. It yields the protein CASRQVHRTSGGSTDTQYF.